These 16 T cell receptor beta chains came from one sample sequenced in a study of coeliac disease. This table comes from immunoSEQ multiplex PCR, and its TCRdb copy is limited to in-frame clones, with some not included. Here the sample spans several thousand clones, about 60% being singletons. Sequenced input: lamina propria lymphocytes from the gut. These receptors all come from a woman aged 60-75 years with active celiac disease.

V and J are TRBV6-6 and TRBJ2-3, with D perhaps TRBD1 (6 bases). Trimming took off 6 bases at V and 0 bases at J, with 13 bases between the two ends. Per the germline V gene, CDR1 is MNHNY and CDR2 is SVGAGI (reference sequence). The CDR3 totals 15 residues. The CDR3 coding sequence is TGTGCCAGCAGGGACCAGGGGCGGAGCACAGATACGCAGTATTTT. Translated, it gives CASRDQGRSTDTQYF.

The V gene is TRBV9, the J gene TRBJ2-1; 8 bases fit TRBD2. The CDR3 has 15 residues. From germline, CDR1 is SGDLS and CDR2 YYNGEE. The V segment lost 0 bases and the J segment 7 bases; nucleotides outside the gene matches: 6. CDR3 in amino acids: CASSVESGSSNEQFF. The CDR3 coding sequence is TGTGCCAGCAGCGTAGAGAGCGGGAGTTCAAATGAGCAGTTCTTC. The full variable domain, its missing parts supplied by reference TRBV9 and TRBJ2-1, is DSGVTQTPKHLITATGQRVTLRCSPRSGDLSVYWYQQSLDQGLQFLIQYYNGEERAKGNILERFSAQQFPDLHSELNLSSLELGDSALYFCASSVESGSSNEQFFGPGTRLTVL.

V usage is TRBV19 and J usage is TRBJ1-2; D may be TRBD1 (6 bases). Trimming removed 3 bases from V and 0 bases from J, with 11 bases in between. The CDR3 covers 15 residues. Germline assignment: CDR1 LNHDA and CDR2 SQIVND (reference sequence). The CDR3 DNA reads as TGTGCCAGTAGTATCGGACAGCTAACTAACTATGGCTACACCTTC. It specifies CASSIGQLTNYGYTF.

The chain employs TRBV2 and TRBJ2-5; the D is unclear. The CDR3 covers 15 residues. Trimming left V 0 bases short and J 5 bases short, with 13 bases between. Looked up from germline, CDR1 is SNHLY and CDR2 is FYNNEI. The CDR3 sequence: CASSEAQVGRETQYF. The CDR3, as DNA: TGTGCCAGCAGTGAAGCGCAAGTGGGCAGGGAGACCCAGTACTTC.

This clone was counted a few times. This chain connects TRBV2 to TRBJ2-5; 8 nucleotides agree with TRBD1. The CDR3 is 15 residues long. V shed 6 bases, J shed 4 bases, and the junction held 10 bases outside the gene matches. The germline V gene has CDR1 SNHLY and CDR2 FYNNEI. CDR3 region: CASRPTDRGGETQYF. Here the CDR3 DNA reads TGTGCCAGCAGGCCGACCGACAGGGGAGGAGAGACCCAGTACTTC.

Written as DNA, the CDR3 is TGTGCCAGCAGTCCCCGACAGGGGGGGGCGTATAACACTGAAGCTTTCTTT. Its protein is CASSPRQGGAYNTEAFF. V and J are TRBV27 and TRBJ1-1; 9 positions agree with TRBD1. Germline assignment: CDR1 MNHEY and CDR2 SMNVEV (reference sequence). Trimming cost V 5 bases and J 2 bases; bases outside gene matches: 12. This CDR3 has 17 residues.

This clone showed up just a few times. The DNA of the CDR3 is TGTGCCAGCAGTGGGGACAGGGCGACGGGGGAGCAGTACTTC. Protein product: CASSGDRATGEQYF. V usage is TRBV27 and J usage is TRBJ2-7, with 9 bases fitting TRBD1. The CDR3 runs to 14 residues. V dropped 5 bases and J dropped 7; count of bases not matched to a gene: 9. Germline CDR1 and CDR2: MNHEY and SMNVEV (reference sequence).

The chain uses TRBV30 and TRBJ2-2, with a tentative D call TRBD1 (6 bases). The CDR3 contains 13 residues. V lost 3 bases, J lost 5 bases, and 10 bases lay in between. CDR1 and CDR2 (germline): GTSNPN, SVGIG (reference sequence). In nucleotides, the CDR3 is TGTGCCTGGAGACTACAGGGAACCGGGGAGCTGTTTTTT. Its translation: CAWRLQGTGELFF. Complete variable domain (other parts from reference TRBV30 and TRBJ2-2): SQTIHQWPATLVQPVGSPLSLECTVEGTSNPNLYWYRQAAGRGLQLLFYSVGIGQISSEVPQNLSASRPQDRQFILSSKKLLLSDSGFYLCAWRLQGTGELFFGEGSRLTVL.

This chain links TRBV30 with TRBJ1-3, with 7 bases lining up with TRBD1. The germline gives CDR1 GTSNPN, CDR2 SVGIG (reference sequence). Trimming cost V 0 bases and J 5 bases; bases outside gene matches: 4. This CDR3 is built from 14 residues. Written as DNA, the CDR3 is TGTGCCTGGAGTGTAACAGGGGCAAGAAACACCATATATTTT. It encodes CAWSVTGARNTIYF.

CDR3 sequence: CASSQQLALRGYEQYF. CDR3 in DNA: TGTGCCAGCAGCCAACAACTAGCGCTAAGGGGCTACGAGCAGTACTTC. This sequence joins TRBV11-2 and TRBJ2-7, with 7 bases fitting TRBD2. The V segment lost 5 bases and the J segment 3 bases; nucleotides outside the gene matches: 13. The V gene's germline CDR1 is SGHAT and CDR2 FQNNGV. CDR3 length: 16 amino acids.

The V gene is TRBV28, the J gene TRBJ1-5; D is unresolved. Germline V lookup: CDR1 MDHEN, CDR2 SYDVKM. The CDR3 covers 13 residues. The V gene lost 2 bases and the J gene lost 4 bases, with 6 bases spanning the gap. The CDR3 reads CASSLGRNQPQHF. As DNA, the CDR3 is TGTGCCAGCAGTTTAGGCAGGAATCAGCCCCAGCATTTT. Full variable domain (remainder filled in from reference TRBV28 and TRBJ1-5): DVKVTQSSRYLVKRTGEKVFLECVQDMDHENMFWYRQDPGLGLRLIYFSYDVKMKEKGDIPEGYSVSREKKERFSLILESASTNQTSMYLCASSLGRNQPQHFGDGTRLSIL.

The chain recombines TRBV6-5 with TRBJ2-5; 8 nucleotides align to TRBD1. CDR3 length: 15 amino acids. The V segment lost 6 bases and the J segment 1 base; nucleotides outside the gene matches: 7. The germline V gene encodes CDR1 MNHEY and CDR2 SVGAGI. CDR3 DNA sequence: TGTGCCAGCAGCCGAACAGGGGGAGGCCAAGAGACCCAGTACTTC. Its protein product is CASSRTGGGQETQYF.

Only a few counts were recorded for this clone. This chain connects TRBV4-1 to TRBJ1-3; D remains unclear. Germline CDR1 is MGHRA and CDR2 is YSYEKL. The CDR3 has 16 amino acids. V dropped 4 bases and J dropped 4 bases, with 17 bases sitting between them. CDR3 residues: CASSRRARTGGNTIYF. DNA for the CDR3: TGCGCCAGCAGCCGGCGTGCGCGGACGGGAGGAAACACCATATATTTT.

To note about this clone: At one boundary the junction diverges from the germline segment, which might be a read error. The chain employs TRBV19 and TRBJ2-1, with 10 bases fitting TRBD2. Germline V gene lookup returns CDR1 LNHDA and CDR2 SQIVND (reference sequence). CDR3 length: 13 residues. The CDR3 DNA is TGTGCCAGTGCCACCAGCGGGAGGGCCGGATGGGTCTTC. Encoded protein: CASATSGRAGWVF.

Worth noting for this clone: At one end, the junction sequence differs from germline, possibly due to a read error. CDR3 sequence (DNA): TGCGCCAGCAGCTTTTCCCTAGCGGATAGTAACAACGAGCAGTTCTTC. Translated: CASSFSLADSNNEQFF. The rearrangement uses TRBV5-1 and TRBJ2-1; 7 bases match TRBD2. The CDR3 extends over 16 amino acids. CDR1 is SGHRS, CDR2 YFSETQ, per germline.

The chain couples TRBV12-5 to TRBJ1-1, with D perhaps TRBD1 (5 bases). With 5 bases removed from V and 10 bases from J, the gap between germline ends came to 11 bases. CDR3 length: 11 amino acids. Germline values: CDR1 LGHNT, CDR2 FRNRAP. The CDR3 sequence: CASGQTRGAFF. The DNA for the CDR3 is TGTGCTAGTGGTCAAACAAGGGGAGCTTTCTTT. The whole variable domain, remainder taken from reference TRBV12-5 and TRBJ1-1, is DARVTQTPRHKVTEMGQEVTMRCQPILGHNTVFWYRQTMMQGLELLAYFRNRAPLDDSGMPKDRFSAEMPDATLATLKIQPSEPRDSAVYFCASGQTRGAFFGQGTRLTVV.